The TCR beta chain under discussion was sequenced for a study of identical twins. Study-wide points: Because invariant MAIT and iNKT cells could be present, zero-insertion analyses could be partly confounded.

Unique molecular identifiers were present on the cDNA, and a universal primer site came from template switching. TCRdb fed the 5' RACE reads into MiXCR, producing one record per CDR3 protein. In the table there are a few hundred thousand distinct CDR3 sequences, around 20% of which are singletons. This clonotype has at least ten counts. Its matching antigen is unknown. This clonotype was obtained from a man aged 50 or older in good health. Material: naive T cells sorted from blood.

The CDR3 loop is CASSQEGDPGRLSGNTIYF. CDR3 DNA: TGTGCCAGCAGCCAAGAAGGGGATCCGGGACGGCTCTCTGGAAACACCATATATTTT. The chain carries TRBV4-2 and TRBJ1-3; possibly TRBD1 for D (5 bases). The germline V and J ends were trimmed by 0 bases and 0 bases, with 18 bases remaining between them. This CDR3 region has 19 residues. Looked up from germline, CDR1 is LGHNA and CDR2 is YNFKEQ.